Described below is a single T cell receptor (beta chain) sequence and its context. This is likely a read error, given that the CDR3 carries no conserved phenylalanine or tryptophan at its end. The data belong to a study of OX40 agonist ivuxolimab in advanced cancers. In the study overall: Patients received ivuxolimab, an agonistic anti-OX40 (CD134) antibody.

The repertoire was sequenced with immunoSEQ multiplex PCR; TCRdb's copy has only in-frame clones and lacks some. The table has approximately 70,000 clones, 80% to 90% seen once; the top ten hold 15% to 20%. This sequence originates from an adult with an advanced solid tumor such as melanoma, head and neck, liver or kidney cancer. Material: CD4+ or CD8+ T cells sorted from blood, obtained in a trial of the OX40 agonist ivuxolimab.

Here the CDR3 reads CASSRIRGRDYGYTL. CDR3 DNA: TGTGCCAGCAGTCGTATCAGGGGGCGGGACTATGGCTACACCCTC. The chain is built from TRBV11-2 and TRBJ1-2, with TRBD1 identical over 8 bases. The V segment lost 6 bases and the J segment 3 bases; nucleotides outside the gene matches: 9. Germline V lookup: CDR1 SGHAT, CDR2 FQNNGV. The CDR3 runs 15 residues.